This TCR beta chain was found in a study of tumor and adjacent non-tumor tissue in lung cancer. About the study: Patients were aged about 31 to 85, approximately ten men and 5 women, stage I to III.

Points from the study as a whole: TCR diversity was significantly greater in tumor than normal lung tissue.

With V trimmed by 5 bases and J by 6 bases, 11 bases remained unmatched. The CDR3 is 15 residues long. Germline CDR1 SEHNR, CDR2 FQNEAQ (reference sequence). This sample's RNA came from whole unsorted tissue. As concerns this clonotype: The antigen is not known.

TCRbeta libraries were built with three rounds of nested PCR, modified from ARM-PCR. From the multiplex PCR reads, TCRdb called clonotypes with MiXCR, one entry per CDR3 protein. The sample holds under 150,000 distinct CDR3 sequences, about 71% seen once. The specimen sequenced was lung tumor tissue. This chain joins TRBV7-9 and TRBJ2-3; 7 nucleotides line up with TRBD2. The TCR comes from a man between 60 and 75 years old with small cell lung cancer. CDR3 loop: CASSLSLAAHDTQYF. The CDR3, as DNA: TGTGCCAGCAGCCTATCGCTAGCGGCTCATGATACGCAGTATTTT.